The clone carrying this TCR beta chain has more than one count but fewer than ten. These data belong to a study of cytomegalovirus exposure and HLA in healthy donors. The PCR used 60 Vbeta and 13 Jbeta primers. Clones were sequenced by immunoSEQ multiplex PCR, and TCRdb holds only the in-frame ones, with some missing. In the table there are 100,000 to 150,000 clones, 78% of which are singletons. This TCR was recovered from a female donor in good health and CMV-seronegative. Sequenced sample: PBMCs.

This CDR3 is CASSLAGVDEQYF. The CDR3, as DNA: TGTGCCAGCAGTCTAGCGGGAGTCGACGAGCAGTACTTC. The J gene is TRBJ2-7, the V gene TRBV7-9; 10 bases align to TRBD2. The CDR3 extends over 13 amino acids. V lost 6 bases to trimming and J lost 5 bases; unmatched junction nucleotides: 4. Looked up from germline, CDR1 is SEHNR and CDR2 is FQNEAQ (reference sequence).